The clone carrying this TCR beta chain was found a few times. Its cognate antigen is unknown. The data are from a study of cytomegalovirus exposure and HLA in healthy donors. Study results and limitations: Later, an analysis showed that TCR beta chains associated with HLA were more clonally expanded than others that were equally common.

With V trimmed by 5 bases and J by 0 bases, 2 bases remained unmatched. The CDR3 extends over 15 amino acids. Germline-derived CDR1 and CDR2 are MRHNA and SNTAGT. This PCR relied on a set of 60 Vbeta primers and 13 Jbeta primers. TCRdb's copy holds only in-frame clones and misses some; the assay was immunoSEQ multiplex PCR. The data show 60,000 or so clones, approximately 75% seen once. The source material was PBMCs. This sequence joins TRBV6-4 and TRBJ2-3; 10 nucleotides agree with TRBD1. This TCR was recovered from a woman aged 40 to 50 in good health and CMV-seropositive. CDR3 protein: CASSPGQGSTDTQYF. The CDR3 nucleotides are TGTGCCAGCAGTCCGGGACAGGGGAGCACAGATACGCAGTATTTT.